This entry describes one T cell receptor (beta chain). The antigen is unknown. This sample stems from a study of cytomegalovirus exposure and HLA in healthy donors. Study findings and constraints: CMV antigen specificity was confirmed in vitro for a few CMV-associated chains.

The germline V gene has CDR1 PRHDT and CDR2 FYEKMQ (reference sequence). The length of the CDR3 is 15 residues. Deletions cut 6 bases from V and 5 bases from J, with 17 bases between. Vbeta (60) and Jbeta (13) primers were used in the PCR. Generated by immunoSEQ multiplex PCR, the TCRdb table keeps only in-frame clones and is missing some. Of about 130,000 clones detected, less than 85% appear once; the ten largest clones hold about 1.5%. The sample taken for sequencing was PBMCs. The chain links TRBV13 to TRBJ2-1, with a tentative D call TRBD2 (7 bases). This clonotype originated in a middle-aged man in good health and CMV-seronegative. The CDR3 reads CASSHRGRADNEQFF. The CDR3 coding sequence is TGTGCCAGCAGTCATAGGGGGAGGGCCGACAATGAGCAGTTCTTC. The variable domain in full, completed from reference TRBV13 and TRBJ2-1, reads AAGVIQSPRHLIKEKRETATLKCYPIPRHDTVYWYQQGPGQDPQFLISFYEKMQSDKGSIPDRFSAQQFSDYHSELNMSSLELGDSALYFCASSHRGRADNEQFFGPGTRLTVL.